This T cell receptor (beta chain) was retrieved from a study of molecular identifiers for immune sequencing clone quantification. Trimming pared 4 bases from V and 6 bases from J, leaving 16 bases between. The germline V gene encodes CDR1 MDHEN and CDR2 SYDVKM. The CDR3 runs to 15 residues. Previously published methods and listed TCR primers were used for the bulk TCR libraries. TCRdb re-analysed the PCR reads in MiXCR, keeping a single row per CDR3 protein. The table has 97,000 or so distinct CDR3 sequences, 30% to 35% seen once. Worth noting for this clonotype: A read error may be the cause here, since a much bigger clone is one base away.

The chain joins TRBV28 to TRBJ1-5; a weak D match, TRBD1 (6 bases). This clonotype originated in a human donor in good health. Some libraries in this study had Jurkat cell RNA spiked in. Sequenced sample: naive CD8+ T cells from blood, with Jurkat cell RNA spiked in. The subset was: FACS-sorted CD8+CD4-CCR7+CD45RA+ naive T cells. The DNA for the CDR3 is TGTGCCAGCAGTTCATACGGGGGGGCTGGTCAGCCCCAGCATTTT. Its translation: CASSSYGGAGQPQHF. Complete variable domain (other parts from reference TRBV28 and TRBJ1-5): DVKVTQSSRYLVKRTGEKVFLECVQDMDHENMFWYRQDPGLGLRLIYFSYDVKMKEKGDIPEGYSVSREKKERFSLILESASTNQTSMYLCASSSYGGAGQPQHFGDGTRLSIL.